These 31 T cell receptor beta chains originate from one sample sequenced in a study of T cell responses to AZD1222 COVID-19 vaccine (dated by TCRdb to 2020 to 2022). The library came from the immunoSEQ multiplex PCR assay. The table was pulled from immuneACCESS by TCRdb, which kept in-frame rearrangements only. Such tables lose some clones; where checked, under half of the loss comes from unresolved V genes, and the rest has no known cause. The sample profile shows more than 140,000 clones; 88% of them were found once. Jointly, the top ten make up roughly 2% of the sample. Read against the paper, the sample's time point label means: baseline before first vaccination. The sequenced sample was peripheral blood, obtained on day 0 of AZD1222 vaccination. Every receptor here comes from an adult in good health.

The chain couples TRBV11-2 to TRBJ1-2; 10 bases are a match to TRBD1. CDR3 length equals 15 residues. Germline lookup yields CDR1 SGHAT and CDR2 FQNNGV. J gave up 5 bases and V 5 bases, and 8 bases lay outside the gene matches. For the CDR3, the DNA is TGTGCCAGCAGCGGTAGGGACAGGGGATCATATGGCTACACCTTC. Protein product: CASSGRDRGSYGYTF.

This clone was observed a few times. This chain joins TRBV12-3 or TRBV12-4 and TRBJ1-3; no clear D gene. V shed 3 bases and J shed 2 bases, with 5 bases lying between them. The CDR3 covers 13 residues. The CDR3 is CASSFTAGNTIYF. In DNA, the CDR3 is TGTGCCAGCAGTTTTACGGCTGGAAACACCATATATTTT.

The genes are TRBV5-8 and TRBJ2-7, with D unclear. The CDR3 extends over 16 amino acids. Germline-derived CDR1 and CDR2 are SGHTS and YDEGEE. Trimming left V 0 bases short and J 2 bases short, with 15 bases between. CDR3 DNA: TGTGCCAGCAGCTTGGACCGCGGCAGCCGAACCTACGAGCAGTACTTC. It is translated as CASSLDRGSRTYEQYF.

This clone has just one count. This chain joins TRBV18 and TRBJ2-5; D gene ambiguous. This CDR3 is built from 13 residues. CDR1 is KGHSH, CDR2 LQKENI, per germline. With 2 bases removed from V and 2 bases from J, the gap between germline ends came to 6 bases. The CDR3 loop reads CASSPVRQETQYF. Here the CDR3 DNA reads TGTGCCAGCTCACCAGTCAGGCAAGAGACCCAGTACTTC.

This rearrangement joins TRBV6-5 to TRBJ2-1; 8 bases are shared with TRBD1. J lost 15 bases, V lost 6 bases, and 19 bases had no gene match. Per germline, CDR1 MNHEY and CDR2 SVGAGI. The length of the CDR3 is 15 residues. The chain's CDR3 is CASRSTRDRWTPAFF. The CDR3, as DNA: TGTGCCAGCAGGTCAACCCGGGACAGGTGGACGCCAGCGTTCTTC.

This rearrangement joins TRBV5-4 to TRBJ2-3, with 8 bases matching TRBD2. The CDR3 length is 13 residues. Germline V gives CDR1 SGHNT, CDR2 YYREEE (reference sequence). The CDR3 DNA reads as TGTGCAGCAGCTCCAGCGGGAGACGATACGCAGTATTTT. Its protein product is CAAAPAGDDTQYF.

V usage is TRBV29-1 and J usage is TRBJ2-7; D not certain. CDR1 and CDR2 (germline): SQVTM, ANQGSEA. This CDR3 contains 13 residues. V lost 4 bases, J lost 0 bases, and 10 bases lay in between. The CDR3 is CSVVGESSYEQYF. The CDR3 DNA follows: TGCAGCGTTGTAGGTGAGAGCTCCTACGAGCAGTACTTC.

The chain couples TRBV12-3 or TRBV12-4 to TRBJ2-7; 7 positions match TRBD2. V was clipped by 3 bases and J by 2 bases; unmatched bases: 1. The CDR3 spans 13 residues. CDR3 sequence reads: CASSLAGAYEQYF. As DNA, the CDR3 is TGTGCCAGCAGTTTGGCGGGGGCCTACGAGCAGTACTTC.

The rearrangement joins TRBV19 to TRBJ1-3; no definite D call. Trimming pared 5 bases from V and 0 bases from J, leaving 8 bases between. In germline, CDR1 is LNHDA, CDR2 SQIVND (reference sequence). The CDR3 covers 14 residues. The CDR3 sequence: CASSPGYSGNTIYF. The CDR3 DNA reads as TGTGCCAGTAGTCCCGGATACTCTGGAAACACCATATATTTT. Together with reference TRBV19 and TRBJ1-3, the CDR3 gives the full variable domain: DGGITQSPKYLFRKEGQNVTLSCEQNLNHDAMYWYRQDPGQGLRLIYYSQIVNDFQKGDIAEGYSVSREKKESFPLTVTSAQKNPTAFYLCASSPGYSGNTIYFGEGSWLTVV.

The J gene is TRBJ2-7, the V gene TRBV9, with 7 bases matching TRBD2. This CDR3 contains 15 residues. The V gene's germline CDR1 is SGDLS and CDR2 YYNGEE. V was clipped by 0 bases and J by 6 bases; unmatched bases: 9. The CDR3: CASSVGPLGGVEQYF. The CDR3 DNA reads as TGTGCCAGCAGCGTAGGACCGCTGGGAGGGGTCGAGCAGTACTTC.

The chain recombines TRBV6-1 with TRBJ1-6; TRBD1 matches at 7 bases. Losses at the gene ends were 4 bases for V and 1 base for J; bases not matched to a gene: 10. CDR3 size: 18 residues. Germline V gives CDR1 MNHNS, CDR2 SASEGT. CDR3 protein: CASSGMTGFQSYNSPLHF. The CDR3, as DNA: TGTGCCAGCAGTGGCATGACAGGGTTCCAGTCCTATAATTCACCCCTCCACTTT.

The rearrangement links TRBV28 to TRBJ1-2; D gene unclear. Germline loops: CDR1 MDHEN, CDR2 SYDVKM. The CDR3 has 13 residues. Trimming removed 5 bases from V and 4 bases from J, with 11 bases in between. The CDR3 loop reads CASSPPEVYGYTF. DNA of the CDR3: TGTGCCAGCAGTCCCCCCGAGGTCTATGGCTACACCTTC.

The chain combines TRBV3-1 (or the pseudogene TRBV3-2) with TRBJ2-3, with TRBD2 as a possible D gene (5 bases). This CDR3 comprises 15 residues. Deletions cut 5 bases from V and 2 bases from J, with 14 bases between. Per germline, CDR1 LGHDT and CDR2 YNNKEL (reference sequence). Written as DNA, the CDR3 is TGTGCCAGCAGCAATCCTGGACTTCACACAGATACGCAGTATTTT. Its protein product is CASSNPGLHTDTQYF.

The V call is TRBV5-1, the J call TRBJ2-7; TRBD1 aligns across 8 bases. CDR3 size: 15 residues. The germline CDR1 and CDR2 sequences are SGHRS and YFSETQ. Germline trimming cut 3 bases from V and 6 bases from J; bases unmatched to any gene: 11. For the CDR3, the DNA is TGCGCCAGCAGCTCCCCGACAGGGGTATCCCTCGAGCAGTACTTC. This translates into CASSSPTGVSLEQYF.

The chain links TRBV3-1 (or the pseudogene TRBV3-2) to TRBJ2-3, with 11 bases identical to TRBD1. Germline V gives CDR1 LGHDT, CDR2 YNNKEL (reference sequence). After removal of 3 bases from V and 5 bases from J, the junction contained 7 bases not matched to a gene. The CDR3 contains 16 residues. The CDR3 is CASSQPGTGGRDTQYF. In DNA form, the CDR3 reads TGTGCCAGCAGCCAGCCCGGGACAGGGGGACGAGATACGCAGTATTTT.

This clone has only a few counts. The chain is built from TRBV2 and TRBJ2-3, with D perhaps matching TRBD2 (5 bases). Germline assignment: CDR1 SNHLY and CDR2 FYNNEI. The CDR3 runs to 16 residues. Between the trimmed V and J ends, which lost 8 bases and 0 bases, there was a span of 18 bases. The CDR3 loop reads CASRRRRQISTDTQYF. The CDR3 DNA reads TGTGCCAGCCGCCGTCGGAGGCAGATCAGCACAGATACGCAGTATTTT.

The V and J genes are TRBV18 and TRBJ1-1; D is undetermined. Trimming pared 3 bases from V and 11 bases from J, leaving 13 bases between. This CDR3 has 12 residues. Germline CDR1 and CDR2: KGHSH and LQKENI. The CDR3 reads CASSPLERIAFF. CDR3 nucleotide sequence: TGTGCCAGCTCACCGCTCGAGCGGATCGCTTTCTTT.

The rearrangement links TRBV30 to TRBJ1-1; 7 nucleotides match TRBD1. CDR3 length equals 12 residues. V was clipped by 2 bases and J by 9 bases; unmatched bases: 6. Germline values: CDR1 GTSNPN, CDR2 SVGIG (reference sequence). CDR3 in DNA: TGTGCCTGGAGTCGCACAGGGGAAAAAGCTTTCTTT. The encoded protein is CAWSRTGEKAFF.

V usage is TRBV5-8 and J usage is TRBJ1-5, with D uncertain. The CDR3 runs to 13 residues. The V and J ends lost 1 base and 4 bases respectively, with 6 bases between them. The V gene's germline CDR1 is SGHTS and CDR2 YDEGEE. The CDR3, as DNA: TGTGCCAGCAGCTTGATACGTAATCAGCCCCAGCATTTT. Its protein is CASSLIRNQPQHF.

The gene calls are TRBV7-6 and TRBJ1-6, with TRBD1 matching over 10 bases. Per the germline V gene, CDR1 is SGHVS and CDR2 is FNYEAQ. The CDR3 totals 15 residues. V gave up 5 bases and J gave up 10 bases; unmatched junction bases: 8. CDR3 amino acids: CASSPQGQGSSPLHF. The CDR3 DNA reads TGTGCCAGCAGCCCCCAGGGACAGGGGAGCTCACCCCTCCACTTT.

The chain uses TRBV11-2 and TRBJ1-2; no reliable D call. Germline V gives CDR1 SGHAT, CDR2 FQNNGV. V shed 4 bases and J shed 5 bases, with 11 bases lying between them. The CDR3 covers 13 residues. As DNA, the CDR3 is TGTGCCAGCAGCTCCTTAAGTCCGTATGGCTACACCTTC. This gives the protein CASSSLSPYGYTF.

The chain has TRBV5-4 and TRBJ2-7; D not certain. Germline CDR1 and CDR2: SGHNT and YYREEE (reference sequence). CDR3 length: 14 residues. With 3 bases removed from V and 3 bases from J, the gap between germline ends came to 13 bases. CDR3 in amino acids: CASSSSRGGYEQYF. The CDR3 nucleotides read TGTGCCAGCAGCTCTTCACGTGGCGGCTACGAGCAGTACTTC. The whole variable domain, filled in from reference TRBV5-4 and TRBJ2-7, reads ETGVTQSPTHLIKTRGQQVTLRCSSQSGHNTVSWYQQALGQGPQFIFQYYREEENGRGNFPPRFSGLQFPNYSSELNVNALELDDSALYLCASSSSRGGYEQYFGPGTRLTVT.

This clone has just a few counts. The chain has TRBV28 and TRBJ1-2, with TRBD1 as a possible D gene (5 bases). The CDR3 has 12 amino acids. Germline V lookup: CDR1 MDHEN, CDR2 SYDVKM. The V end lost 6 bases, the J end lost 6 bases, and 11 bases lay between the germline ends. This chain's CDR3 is CASSTDRNGYTF. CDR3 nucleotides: TGTGCCAGCAGCACCGACAGAAATGGCTACACCTTC.

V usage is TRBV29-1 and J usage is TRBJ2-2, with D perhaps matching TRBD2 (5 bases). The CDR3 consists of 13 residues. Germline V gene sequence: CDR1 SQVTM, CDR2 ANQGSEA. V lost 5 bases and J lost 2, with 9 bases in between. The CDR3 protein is CSVREANTGELFF. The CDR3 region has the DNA TGCAGCGTTCGGGAAGCCAACACCGGGGAGCTGTTTTTT.

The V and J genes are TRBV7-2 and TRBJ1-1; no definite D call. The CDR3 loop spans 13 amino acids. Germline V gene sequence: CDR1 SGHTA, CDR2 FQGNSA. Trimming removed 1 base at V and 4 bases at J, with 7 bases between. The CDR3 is CASSLEGITEAFF. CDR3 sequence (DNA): TGTGCCAGCAGCTTAGAAGGGATCACTGAAGCTTTCTTT.

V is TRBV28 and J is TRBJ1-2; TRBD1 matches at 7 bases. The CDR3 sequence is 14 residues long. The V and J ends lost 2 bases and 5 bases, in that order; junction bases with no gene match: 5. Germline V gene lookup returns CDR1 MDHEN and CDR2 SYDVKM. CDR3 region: CASSLRQGRYGYTF. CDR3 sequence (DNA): TGTGCCAGCAGTTTACGACAGGGACGGTATGGCTACACCTTC.

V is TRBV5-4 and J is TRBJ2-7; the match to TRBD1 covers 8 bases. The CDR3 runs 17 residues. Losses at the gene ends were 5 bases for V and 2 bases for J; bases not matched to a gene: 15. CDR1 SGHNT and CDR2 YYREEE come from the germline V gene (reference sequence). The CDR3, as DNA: TGTGCCAGCAGACCTACTCATCCCGGGACAGGCCCCTACGAGCAGTACTTC. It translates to CASRPTHPGTGPYEQYF. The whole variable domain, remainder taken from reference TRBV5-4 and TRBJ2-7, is ETGVTQSPTHLIKTRGQQVTLRCSSQSGHNTVSWYQQALGQGPQFIFQYYREEENGRGNFPPRFSGLQFPNYSSELNVNALELDDSALYLCASRPTHPGTGPYEQYFGPGTRLTVT.

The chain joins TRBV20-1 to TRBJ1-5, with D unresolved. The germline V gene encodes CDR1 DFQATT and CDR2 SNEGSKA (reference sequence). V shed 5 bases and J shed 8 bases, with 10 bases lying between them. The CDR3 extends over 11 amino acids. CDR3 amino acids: CSAGPLEPQHF. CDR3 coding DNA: TGCAGTGCTGGCCCCTTGGAGCCCCAGCATTTT.

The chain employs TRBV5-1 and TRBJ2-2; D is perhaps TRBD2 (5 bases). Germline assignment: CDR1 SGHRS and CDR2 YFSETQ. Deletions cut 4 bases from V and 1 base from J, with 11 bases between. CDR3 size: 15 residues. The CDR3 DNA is TGCGCCAGCAGCCCGACTGGAGGGAACACCGGGGAGCTGTTTTTT. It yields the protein CASSPTGGNTGELFF. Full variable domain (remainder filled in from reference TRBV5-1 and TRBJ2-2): KAGVTQTPRYLIKTRGQQVTLSCSPISGHRSVSWYQQTPGQGLQFLFEYFSETQRNKGNFPGRFSGRQFSNSRSEMNVSTLELGDSALYLCASSPTGGNTGELFFGEGSRLTVL.

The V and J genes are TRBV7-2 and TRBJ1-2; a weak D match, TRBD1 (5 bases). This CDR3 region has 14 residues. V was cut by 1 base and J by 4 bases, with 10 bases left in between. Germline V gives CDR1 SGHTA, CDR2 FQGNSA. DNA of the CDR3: TGTGCCAGCAGCTTAGGGGACGGCTTCTATGGCTACACCTTC. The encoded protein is CASSLGDGFYGYTF.

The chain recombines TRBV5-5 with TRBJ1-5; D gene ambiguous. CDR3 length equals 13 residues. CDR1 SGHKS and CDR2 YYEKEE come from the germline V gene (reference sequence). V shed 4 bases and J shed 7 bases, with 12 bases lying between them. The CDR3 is CASSPGPWQPQHF. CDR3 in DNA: TGTGCCAGCAGCCCTGGGCCGTGGCAGCCCCAGCATTTT.